The 17 T cell receptor beta chains below were found in one sample sequenced in a study of metastatic and nonmetastatic thyroid tumors. TCRdb re-called clones via MiXCR from the PCR reads. Among about 13,000 clones, 20% to 25% were seen once, and the ten largest hold about 3.9%. Among the patients, none had received any treatment before thyroid surgery. Sequencing used blood. These receptors came from a female donor with papillary thyroid cancer or a benign thyroid nodule (not recorded which). Some clones in this sample may be carry-over from other donors' samples.

This clone was seen many times. The chain uses TRBV2 and TRBJ2-1, with 12 bases identical to TRBD2. CDR1 and CDR2 (germline): SNHLY, FYNNEI. The CDR3 contains 16 residues. V lost 5 bases, J lost 7 bases, and 9 bases stayed unmatched. In nucleotides, the CDR3 is TGTGCCAGCAGTATACGACTAGCGGGGGTGGGAAATGAGCAGTTCTTC. Translating it yields CASSIRLAGVGNEQFF. The variable domain in full, completed from reference TRBV2 and TRBJ2-1, reads EPEVTQTPSHQVTQMGQEVILRCVPISNHLYFYWYRQILGQKVEFLVSFYNNEISEKSEIFDDQFSVERPDGSNFTLKIRSTKLEDSAMYFCASSIRLAGVGNEQFFGPGTRLTVL.

V gene TRBV5-5 combines with J gene TRBJ2-5, with D maybe TRBD2 (6 bases). Germline CDR1 is SGHKS and CDR2 is YYEKEE (reference sequence). The CDR3 extends over 13 amino acids. Deletions cut 2 bases from V and 3 bases from J, with 8 bases between. The DNA of the CDR3 is TGTGCCAGCAGCTTATGGGGGGAAGAGACCCAGTACTTC. Encoded protein: CASSLWGEETQYF.

This clone was seen repeatedly, ten times or more. The rearrangement joins TRBV10-3 to TRBJ2-2; 14 nucleotides line up with TRBD2. CDR3 length equals 19 residues. V shed 3 bases and J 0 bases; nucleotides not matched to a gene: 6. Germline V gene sequence: CDR1 ENHRY, CDR2 SYGVKD. The CDR3 nucleotides are TGTGCCATCAGTGATCGGACTAGCGGGGGGCTCCCGAACACCGGGGAGCTGTTTTTT. Translation: CAISDRTSGGLPNTGELFF.

By sample fraction, this clone is medium-sized. The chain couples TRBV2 to TRBJ1-5, with a tentative D call TRBD1 (6 bases). Trimming took off 5 bases at V and 1 base at J, with 12 bases between the two ends. CDR3 length: 15 amino acids. The V gene's germline CDR1 is SNHLY and CDR2 FYNNEI. CDR3 loop: CASSRDTSSNQPQHF. The CDR3 nucleotides read TGTGCCAGCAGTAGGGACACCTCAAGCAATCAGCCCCAGCATTTT.

V usage is TRBV15 and J usage is TRBJ2-7; 8 bases are a match to TRBD2. CDR1 and CDR2 from the germline V gene are LNHNV and YYDKDF (reference sequence). This CDR3 is 14 amino acids long. Trimming took 4 bases from V and 2 from J; bases not matched to a gene: 4. The CDR3 coding sequence is TGTGCCACCAGCACCACGGGGGGGGCCTACGAGCAGTACGTC. Translation gives CATSTTGGAYEQYV.

About this clone itself: One end of the junction is discordant with germline, which a read error may explain. The chain has TRBV11-1 and TRBJ2-3; no reliable D call. CDR1 and CDR2 from the germline V gene are SGHAT and FQDESV (reference sequence). The CDR3 has 18 amino acids. CDR3 DNA: TGTGCCAGCAGCTTAGTGTCGGCGTGTGCCATCCCTGGCGATACTCAGTATTTT. It yields the protein CASSLVSACAIPGDTQYF.

This clone was observed many times. The chain recombines TRBV9 with TRBJ2-3, with TRBD2 matching 13 bases. Germline V gene data show CDR1 as SGDLS and CDR2 as YYNGEE. J lost 0 bases, V lost 0 bases, and 4 bases had no gene match. This CDR3 spans 18 amino acids. CDR3 residues: CASSVDGLAGESTDTQYF. The CDR3 DNA sequence: TGTGCCAGCAGCGTAGACGGACTAGCGGGGGAGAGCACAGATACGCAGTATTTT.

In its sample, this clone was seen many times. The V and J genes are TRBV2 and TRBJ2-1; 7 bases agree with TRBD2. The V and J ends lost 6 bases and 4 bases, in that order; junction bases with no gene match: 3. Germline values: CDR1 SNHLY, CDR2 FYNNEI. This CDR3 is built from 13 residues. In DNA, the CDR3 is TGTGCCAGCAGGAGCGGGGAATACAATGAGCAGTTCTTC. Translation gives CASRSGEYNEQFF.

In its sample, this clone was seen many times. J is TRBJ2-3 and V is TRBV7-3; D is perhaps TRBD2 (6 bases). CDR1 is SGHTA and CDR2 is FQGTGA in the germline V gene. The CDR3 runs 18 residues. V gave up 1 base and J gave up 2 bases, with 19 bases separating them. The DNA of the CDR3 is TGTGCCAGCAGCTTAAAACCGTACCACCTAGCGCCCACAGATACGCAGTATTTT. It codes for CASSLKPYHLAPTDTQYF.

This rearrangement joins TRBV7-8 to TRBJ1-5, with TRBD1 matching over 8 bases. This CDR3 is built from 16 residues. V was clipped by 4 bases and J by 1 base; unmatched bases: 6. The germline V gene has CDR1 SGHVS and CDR2 FQNEAQ. The CDR3 protein is CASSSTGGRSNQPQHF. Here the CDR3 DNA reads TGTGCCAGCAGCTCTACAGGGGGAAGAAGCAATCAGCCCCAGCATTTT.

This clone has ten or more counts. This rearrangement joins TRBV20-1 to TRBJ2-3; D might be TRBD1 (5 bases). CDR1 is DFQATT and CDR2 is SNEGSKA in the germline V gene (reference sequence). Trimming pared 3 bases from V and 6 bases from J, leaving 13 bases between. This CDR3 contains 13 residues. CDR3 amino acids: CSARGSRADTQYF. The CDR3 DNA reads TGCAGTGCTAGGGGATCCAGGGCGGATACGCAGTATTTT.

Within the sample, this clone is medium-sized (0.01 to 0.1%). The chain uses TRBV6-2 or TRBV6-3 and TRBJ2-2, with TRBD2 matching over 8 bases. The V and J ends lost 6 bases and 6 bases, in that order; junction bases with no gene match: 9. Per the germline V gene, CDR1 is MNHEY and CDR2 is SVGEGT. The CDR3 runs 15 residues. DNA of the CDR3: TGTGCCAGCAGCTTGGGACTAGTACAATCCGGGGAGCTGTTTTTT. This gives the protein CASSLGLVQSGELFF.

This clone was found many times. The chain combines TRBV2 with TRBJ2-4; 11 nucleotides align to TRBD2. There are 17 residues in the CDR3. The germline CDR1 and CDR2 sequences are SNHLY and FYNNEI. Unmatched junction bases numbered 4, after V lost 2 bases and J lost 1 base. DNA for the CDR3: TGTGCCAGCAGTGAACTAGCGGGAGGCTGGGCCAAAAACATTCAGTACTTC. Its protein product is CASSELAGGWAKNIQYF.

This clone has at least ten counts. The chain couples TRBV20-1 to TRBJ2-3; D is possibly TRBD2 (5 bases). V shed 1 base and J shed 2 bases, with 10 bases lying between them. Germline V lookup: CDR1 DFQATT, CDR2 SNEGSKA (reference sequence). This CDR3 spans 14 amino acids. The CDR3, as DNA: TGCAGTGCTAGAGGACTAAGGGACACAGATACGCAGTATTTT. Encoded protein: CSARGLRDTDTQYF.

Many counts were recorded for this clone. This chain joins TRBV7-8 and TRBJ2-7, with TRBD1 matching 8 bases. The CDR3 sequence is 16 residues long. V was pared by 1 base and J by 1 base, with 6 bases of the junction left unmatched. Germline lookup yields CDR1 SGHVS and CDR2 FQNEAQ. The CDR3 loop reads CASSLGYRGTSYEQYV. The CDR3 region has the DNA TGTGCCAGCAGCTTAGGGTACAGGGGGACATCCTACGAGCAGTACGTC.

This clone appeared many times. The genes are TRBV19 and TRBJ1-1; unclear D gene. The CDR3 has 15 amino acids. Germline values: CDR1 LNHDA, CDR2 SQIVND (reference sequence). V was cut by 4 bases and J by 0 bases, with 12 bases left in between. CDR3 bases: TGTGCCAGTAGTAACCCCCTCGAGATGAACACTGAAGCTTTCTTT. Translated, it gives CASSNPLEMNTEAFF.

In regard to this clone: This could be a read error, since a much larger clone is one nucleotide away. The chain carries TRBV13 and TRBJ2-1; 12 nucleotides match TRBD2. Germline V gives CDR1 PRHDT, CDR2 FYEKMQ (reference sequence). This CDR3 is 17 amino acids long. CDR3 DNA: TGTGCCAGCAGCACGACCGGGACTAGCGGGTGGATCAATGGGCAGTCCTTC. Residues: CASSTTGTSGWINGQSF.